The T cell receptor (beta chain) under discussion was sequenced for a study of T-cell reconstitution after alpha-beta-depleted transplantation in children. This clonotype occurred a few times. Unique molecular identifiers were used to barcode this TCRbeta library. From the PCR reads, TCRdb called clonotypes with MiXCR, one entry per CDR3 protein. The sample shows around 410,000 distinct CDR3 sequences, approximately 10% of them seen only once. The CDR3 totals 19 residues. The V gene's germline CDR1 is MGHRA and CDR2 YSYEKL. V was clipped by 3 bases and J by 0 bases, with 23 bases between them. The specimen comprised PBMCs from the stem cell graft donor, sampled from the stem cell graft. This TCR was recovered from a human donor who donated a stem cell graft to a child with acute myeloid leukemia. The chain combines TRBV4-1 with TRBJ1-1; perhaps TRBD1 as D (6 bases). The CDR3 protein is CASSQWFGGSEGMNTEAFF. CDR3 nucleotides: TGCGCCAGCAGCCAGTGGTTCGGGGGCTCCGAAGGGATGAACACTGAAGCTTTCTTT.